This T cell receptor beta chain stems from a study of immune cell composition in non-small cell lung cancer. Study overall: Lung adenocarcinoma or squamous carcinoma made up most tumours. The study, taken as a whole, reports: Squamous carcinomas (about 75%) more often had tumour-associated clones >0.5% than adenocarcinomas (around 35%). It was not proven that tumour-reactive clones equal dominant tumour-associated clones.

Normal lung was sampled as far from the tumour as possible, at least 3 cm. Details on this clone: Its target is unknown.

The table came from immunoSEQ multiplex PCR; TCRdb's copy has only in-frame clones and leaves some out. The sample includes 2,000 to 2,500 clones, over 70% seen only once; the top ten take around 14%. CDR3 length equals 17 residues. Looked up from germline, CDR1 is MDHEN and CDR2 is SYDVKM. The V end was cut by 8 bases, the J end by 4 bases, with 26 bases between. This chain connects TRBV28 to TRBJ1-2, with a possible D match to TRBD1 (6 bases). Source material: non-adjacent lung tissue. The receptor comes from a human donor with non-small cell lung cancer. The CDR3 spells CASLPPDRLSLGYGYTF. DNA of the CDR3: TGTGCCAGCCTCCCGCCCGACAGGCTATCGTTGGGCTATGGCTACACCTTC.